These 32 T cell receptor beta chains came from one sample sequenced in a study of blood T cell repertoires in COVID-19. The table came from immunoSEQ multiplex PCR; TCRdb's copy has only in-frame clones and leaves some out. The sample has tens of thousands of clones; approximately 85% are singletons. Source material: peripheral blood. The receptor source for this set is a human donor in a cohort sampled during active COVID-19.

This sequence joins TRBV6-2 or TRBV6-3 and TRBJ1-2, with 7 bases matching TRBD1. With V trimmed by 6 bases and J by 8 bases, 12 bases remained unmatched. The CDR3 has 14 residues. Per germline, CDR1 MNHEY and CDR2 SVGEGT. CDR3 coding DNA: TGTGCCAGCAGCATATTAGGGACAGTGGGCGGCTACACCTTC. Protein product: CASSILGTVGGYTF.

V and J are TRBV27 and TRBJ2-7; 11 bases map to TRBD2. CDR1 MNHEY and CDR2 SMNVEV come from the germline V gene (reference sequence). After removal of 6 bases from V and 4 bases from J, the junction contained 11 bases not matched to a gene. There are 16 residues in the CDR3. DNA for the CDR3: TGTGCCAGCAGCCCAACTAGCGGGGGTGTTGGGTACGAGCAGTACTTC. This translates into CASSPTSGGVGYEQYF.

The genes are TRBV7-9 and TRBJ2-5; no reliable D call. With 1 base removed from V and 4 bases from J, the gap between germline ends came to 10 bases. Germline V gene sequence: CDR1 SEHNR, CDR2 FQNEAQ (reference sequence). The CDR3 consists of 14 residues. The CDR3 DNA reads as TGTGCCAGCAGCTTAGAGGAGTCGGGAGAGACCCAGTACTTC. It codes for CASSLEESGETQYF.

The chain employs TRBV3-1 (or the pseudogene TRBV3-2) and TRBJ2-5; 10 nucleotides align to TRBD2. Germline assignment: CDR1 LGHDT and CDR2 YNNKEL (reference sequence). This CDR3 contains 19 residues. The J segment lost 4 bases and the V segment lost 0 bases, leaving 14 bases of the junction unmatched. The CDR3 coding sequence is TGTGCCAGCAGCCAAGATCGGCTAGCGGGAGCCACATCCGGAGAGACCCAGTACTTC. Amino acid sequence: CASSQDRLAGATSGETQYF.

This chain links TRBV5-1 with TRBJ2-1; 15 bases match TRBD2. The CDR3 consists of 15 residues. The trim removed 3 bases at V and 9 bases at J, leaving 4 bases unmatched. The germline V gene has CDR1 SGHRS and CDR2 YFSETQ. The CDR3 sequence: CASSSPGLAGGEQFF. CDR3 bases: TGCGCCAGCAGCTCCCCGGGACTAGCGGGAGGTGAGCAGTTCTTC.

The CDR3 region has the DNA TGTGCCACCAGCAGAGATCGCAGGGCCGGGGCCAACGTCCTGACTTTC. This sequence encodes CATSRDRRAGANVLTF. The chain uses TRBV15 and TRBJ2-6; D perhaps matches TRBD1 (5 bases). The V and J ends lost 0 bases and 4 bases respectively, with 10 bases between them. CDR3 size: 16 residues. Germline assignment: CDR1 LNHNV and CDR2 YYDKDF (reference sequence).

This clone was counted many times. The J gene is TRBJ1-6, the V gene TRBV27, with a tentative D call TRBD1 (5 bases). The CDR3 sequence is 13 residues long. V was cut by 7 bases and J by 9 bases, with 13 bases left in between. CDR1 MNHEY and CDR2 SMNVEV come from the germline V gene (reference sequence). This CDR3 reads CASKFQGSSPLHF. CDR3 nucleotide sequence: TGTGCCAGCAAGTTCCAGGGAAGTTCACCCCTCCACTTT.

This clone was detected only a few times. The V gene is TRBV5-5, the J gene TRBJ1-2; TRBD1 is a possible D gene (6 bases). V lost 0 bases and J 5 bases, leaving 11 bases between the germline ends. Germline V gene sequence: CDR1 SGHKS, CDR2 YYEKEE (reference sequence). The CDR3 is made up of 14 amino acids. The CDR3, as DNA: TGTGCCAGCAGCTTGGGGACAGATATATATGGCTACACCTTC. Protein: CASSLGTDIYGYTF.

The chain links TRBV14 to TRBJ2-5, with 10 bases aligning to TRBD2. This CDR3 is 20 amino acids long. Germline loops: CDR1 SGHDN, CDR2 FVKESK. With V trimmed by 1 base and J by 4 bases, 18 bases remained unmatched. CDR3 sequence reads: CASSQGGGGLARAERETQYF. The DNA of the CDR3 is TGTGCCAGCAGCCAAGGAGGGGGGGGACTAGCGAGAGCCGAACGAGAGACCCAGTACTTC. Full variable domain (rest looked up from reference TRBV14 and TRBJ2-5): EAGVTQFPSHSVIEKGQTVTLRCDPISGHDNLYWYRRVMGKEIKFLLHFVKESKQDESGMPNNRFLAERTGGTYSTLKVQPAELEDSGVYFCASSQGGGGLARAERETQYFGPGTRLLVL.

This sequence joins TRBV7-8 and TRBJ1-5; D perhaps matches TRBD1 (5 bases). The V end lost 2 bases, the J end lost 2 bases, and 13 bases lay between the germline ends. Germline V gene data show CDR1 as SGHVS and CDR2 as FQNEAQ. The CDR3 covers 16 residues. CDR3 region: CASSLHDSPGNQPQHF. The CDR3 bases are TGTGCCAGCAGCTTACATGACAGTCCGGGCAATCAGCCCCAGCATTTT.

CDR3 in amino acids: CASSTGIAGYNEQFF. CDR3 DNA: TGTGCCAGCAGTACCGGAATAGCGGGTTACAATGAGCAGTTCTTC. J is TRBJ2-1 and V is TRBV27, with 7 bases matching TRBD2. The V gene end was trimmed by 5 bases and the J gene end by 4 bases; junction bases not matched to a gene: 8. The CDR3 runs to 15 residues. Germline V gene data show CDR1 as MNHEY and CDR2 as SMNVEV (reference sequence).

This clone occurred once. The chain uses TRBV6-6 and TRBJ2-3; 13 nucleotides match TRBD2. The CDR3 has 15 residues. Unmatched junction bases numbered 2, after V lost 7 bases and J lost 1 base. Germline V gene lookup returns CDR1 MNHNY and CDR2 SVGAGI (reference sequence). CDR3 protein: CASTTSGRGTDTQYF. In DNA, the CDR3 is TGTGCCAGCACCACTAGCGGGAGGGGCACAGATACGCAGTATTTT.

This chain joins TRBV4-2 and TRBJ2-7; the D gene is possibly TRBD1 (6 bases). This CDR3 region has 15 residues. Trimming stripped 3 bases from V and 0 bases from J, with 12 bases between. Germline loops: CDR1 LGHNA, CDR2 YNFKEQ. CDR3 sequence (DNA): TGTGCCAGCAGCCAGGCTTGGACAGACTCCTACGAGCAGTACTTC. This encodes CASSQAWTDSYEQYF.

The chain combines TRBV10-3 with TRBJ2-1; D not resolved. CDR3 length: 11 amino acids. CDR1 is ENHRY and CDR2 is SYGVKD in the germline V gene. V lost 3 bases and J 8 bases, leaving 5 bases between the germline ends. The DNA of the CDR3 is TGTGCCATCAGTGATTTAGATGAGCAGTTCTTC. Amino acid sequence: CAISDLDEQFF.

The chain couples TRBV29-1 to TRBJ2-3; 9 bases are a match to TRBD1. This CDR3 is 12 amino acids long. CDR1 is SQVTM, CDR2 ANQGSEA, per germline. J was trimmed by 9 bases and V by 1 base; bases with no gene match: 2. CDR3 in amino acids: CSVEGQGGTQYF. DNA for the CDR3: TGCAGCGTTGAAGGACAGGGGGGCACGCAGTATTTT.

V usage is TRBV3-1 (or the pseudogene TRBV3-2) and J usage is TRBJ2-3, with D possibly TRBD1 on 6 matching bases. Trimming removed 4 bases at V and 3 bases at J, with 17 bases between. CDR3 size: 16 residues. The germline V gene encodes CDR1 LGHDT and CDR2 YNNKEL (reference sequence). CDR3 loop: CASSPMVPGVTDTQYF. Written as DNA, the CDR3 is TGTGCCAGCAGCCCCATGGTTCCAGGGGTGACAGATACGCAGTATTTT.

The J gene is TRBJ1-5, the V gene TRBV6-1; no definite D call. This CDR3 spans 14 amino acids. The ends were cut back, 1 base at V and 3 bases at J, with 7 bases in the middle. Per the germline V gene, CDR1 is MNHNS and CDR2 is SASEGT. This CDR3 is CASSEGGINQPQHF. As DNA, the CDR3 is TGTGCCAGCAGTGAAGGAGGGATCAATCAGCCCCAGCATTTT.

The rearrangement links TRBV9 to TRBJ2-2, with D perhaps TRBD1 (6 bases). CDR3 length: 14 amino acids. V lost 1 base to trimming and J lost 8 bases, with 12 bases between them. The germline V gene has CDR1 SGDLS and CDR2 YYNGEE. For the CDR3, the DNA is TGTGCCAGCAGCGTAAAGATAGGGGGAGGGGAGCTGTTTTTT. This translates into CASSVKIGGGELFF.

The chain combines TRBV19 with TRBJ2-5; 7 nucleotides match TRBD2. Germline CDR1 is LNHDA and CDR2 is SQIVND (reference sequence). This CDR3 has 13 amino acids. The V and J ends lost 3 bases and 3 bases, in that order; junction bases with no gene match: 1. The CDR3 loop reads CASSIAGEETQYF. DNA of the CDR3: TGTGCCAGTAGTATCGCGGGAGAAGAGACCCAGTACTTC. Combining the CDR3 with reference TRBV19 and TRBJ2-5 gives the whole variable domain DGGITQSPKYLFRKEGQNVTLSCEQNLNHDAMYWYRQDPGQGLRLIYYSQIVNDFQKGDIAEGYSVSREKKESFPLTVTSAQKNPTAFYLCASSIAGEETQYFGPGTRLLVL.

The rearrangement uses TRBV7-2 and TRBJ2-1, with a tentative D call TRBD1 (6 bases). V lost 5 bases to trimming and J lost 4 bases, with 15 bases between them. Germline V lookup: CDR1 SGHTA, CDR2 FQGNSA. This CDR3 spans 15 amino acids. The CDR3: CASSQTGTMYNEQFF. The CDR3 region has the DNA TGTGCCAGCAGCCAGACCGGGACAATGTACAATGAGCAGTTCTTC.

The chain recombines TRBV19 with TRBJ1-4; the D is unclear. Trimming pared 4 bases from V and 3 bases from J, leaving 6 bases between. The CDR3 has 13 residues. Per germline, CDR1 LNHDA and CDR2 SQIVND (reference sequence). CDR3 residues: CASSRRANEKLFF. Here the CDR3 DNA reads TGTGCCAGTAGTAGGCGGGCTAATGAAAAACTGTTTTTT. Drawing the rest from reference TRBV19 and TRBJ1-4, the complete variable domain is DGGITQSPKYLFRKEGQNVTLSCEQNLNHDAMYWYRQDPGQGLRLIYYSQIVNDFQKGDIAEGYSVSREKKESFPLTVTSAQKNPTAFYLCASSRRANEKLFFGSGTQLSVL.

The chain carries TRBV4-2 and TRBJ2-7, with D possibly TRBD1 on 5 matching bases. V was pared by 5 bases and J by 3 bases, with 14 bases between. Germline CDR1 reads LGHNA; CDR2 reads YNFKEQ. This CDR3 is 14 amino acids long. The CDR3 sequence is CASSSQARDYEQYF. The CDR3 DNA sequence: TGTGCCAGCAGCTCCCAGGCCAGGGACTACGAGCAGTACTTC.

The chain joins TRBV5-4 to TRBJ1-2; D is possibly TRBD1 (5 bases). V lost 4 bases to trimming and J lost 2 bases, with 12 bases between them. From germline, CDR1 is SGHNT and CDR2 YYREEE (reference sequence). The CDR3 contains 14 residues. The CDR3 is CASSGTFSNYGYTF. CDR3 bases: TGTGCCAGCAGCGGGACTTTTTCCAACTATGGCTACACCTTC.

In DNA form, the CDR3 reads TGTGCCAGCTGGCGGGGCAACACTGAAGCTTTCTTT. Protein sequence: CASWRGNTEAFF. This rearrangement joins TRBV19 to TRBJ1-1; D might be TRBD1 (5 bases). This CDR3 comprises 12 residues. The germline V and J ends were trimmed by 9 bases and 2 bases, with 10 bases remaining between them. CDR1 and CDR2 from the germline V gene are LNHDA and SQIVND (reference sequence).

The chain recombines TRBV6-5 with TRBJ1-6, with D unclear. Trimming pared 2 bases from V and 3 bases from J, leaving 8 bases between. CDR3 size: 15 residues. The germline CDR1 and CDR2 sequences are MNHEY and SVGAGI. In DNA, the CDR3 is TGTGCCAGCAGTTACGATGGGAGCTATAATTCACCCCTCCACTTT. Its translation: CASSYDGSYNSPLHF.

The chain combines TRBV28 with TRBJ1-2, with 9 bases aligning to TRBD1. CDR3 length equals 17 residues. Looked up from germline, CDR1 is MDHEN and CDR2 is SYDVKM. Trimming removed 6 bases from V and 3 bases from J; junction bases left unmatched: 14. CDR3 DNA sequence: TGTGCCAGCAGCGAAGGGGGACAGGGAGGCGTGGACTATGGCTACACCTTC. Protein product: CASSEGGQGGVDYGYTF.

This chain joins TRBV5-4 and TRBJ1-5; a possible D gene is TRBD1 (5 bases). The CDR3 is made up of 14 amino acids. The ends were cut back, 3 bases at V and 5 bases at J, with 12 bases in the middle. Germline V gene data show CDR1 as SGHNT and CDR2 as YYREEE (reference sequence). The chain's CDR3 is CASSSGLTDQPQHF. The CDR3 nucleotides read TGTGCCAGCAGCTCGGGACTCACCGATCAGCCCCAGCATTTT.

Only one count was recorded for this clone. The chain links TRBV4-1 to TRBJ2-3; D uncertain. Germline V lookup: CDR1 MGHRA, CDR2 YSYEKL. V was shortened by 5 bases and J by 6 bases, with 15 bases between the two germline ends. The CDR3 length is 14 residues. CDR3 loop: CASSDSLNKDTQYF. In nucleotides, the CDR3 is TGCGCCAGCAGCGACTCTTTGAACAAGGATACGCAGTATTTT.

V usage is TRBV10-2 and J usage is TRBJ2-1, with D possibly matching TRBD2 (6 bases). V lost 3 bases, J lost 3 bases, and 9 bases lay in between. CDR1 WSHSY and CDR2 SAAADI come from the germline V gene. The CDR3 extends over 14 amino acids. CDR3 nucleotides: TGCGCCAGCAGTGACTCCGGGGGCTACAATGAGCAGTTCTTC. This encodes CASSDSGGYNEQFF.

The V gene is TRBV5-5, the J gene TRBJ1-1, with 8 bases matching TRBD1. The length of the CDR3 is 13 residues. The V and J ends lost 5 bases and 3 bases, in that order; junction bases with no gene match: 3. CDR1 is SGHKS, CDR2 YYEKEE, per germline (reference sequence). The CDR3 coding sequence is TGTGCCAGCAGTTCGACAGGGGACACTGAAGCTTTCTTT. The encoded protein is CASSSTGDTEAFF.

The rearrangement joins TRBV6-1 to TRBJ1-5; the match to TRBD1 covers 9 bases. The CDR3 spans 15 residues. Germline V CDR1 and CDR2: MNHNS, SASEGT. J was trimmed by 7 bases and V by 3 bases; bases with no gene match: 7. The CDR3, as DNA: TGTGCCAGCAGTGAGGGACAGGGCACAAGACAGCCCCAGCATTTT. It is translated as CASSEGQGTRQPQHF.

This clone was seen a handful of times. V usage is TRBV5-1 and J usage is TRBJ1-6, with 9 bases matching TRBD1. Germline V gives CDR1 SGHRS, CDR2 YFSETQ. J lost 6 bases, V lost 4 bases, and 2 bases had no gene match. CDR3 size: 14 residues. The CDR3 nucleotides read TGCGCCAGCAGCCCGGACAGGGGTAATTCACCCCTCCACTTT. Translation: CASSPDRGNSPLHF.